Included here is one T cell receptor beta chain sequence, with context. Its matching antigen is unknown. One junction end disagrees with the germline gene, perhaps due to a read error. Here immunoSEQ multiplex PCR was the method, and the copy in TCRdb shows in-frame clones only, minus some. The top ten clones hold roughly 1.6% of a sample with 84,000 or so clones, 70% to 90% of them seen once. The data derive from a study of T cell responses to AZD1222 COVID-19 vaccine. Findings and caveats of the study: Sampling captured repertoires only after the peak T cell response.

Germline CDR1 is SSHAT and CDR2 is FNYEAQ (reference sequence). CDR3 length: 14 residues. The origin of this receptor is an adult in good health. This chain joins TRBV7-7 and TRBJ2-5, with a possible D match to TRBD2 (5 bases). The specimen was peripheral blood, collected on day 0 of AZD1222 vaccination. CDR3 DNA: TGTGCTAGCAGCTTATCCGGGGAACGGGAGACCCAGTACTTC. Protein sequence: CASSLSGERETQYF.